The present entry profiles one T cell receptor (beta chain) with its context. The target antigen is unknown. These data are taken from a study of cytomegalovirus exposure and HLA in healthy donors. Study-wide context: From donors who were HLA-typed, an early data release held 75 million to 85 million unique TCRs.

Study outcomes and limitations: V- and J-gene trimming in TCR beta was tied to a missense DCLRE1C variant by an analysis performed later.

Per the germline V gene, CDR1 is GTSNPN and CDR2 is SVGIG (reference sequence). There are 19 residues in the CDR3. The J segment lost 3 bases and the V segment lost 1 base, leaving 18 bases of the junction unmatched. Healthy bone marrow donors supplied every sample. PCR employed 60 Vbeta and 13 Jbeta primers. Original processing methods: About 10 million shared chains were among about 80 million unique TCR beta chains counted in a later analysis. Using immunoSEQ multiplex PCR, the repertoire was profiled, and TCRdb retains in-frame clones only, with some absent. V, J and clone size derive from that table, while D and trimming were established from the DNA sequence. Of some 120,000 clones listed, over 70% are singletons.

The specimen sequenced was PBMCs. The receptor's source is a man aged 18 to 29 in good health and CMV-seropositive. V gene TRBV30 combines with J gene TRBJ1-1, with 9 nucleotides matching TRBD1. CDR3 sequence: CAWSELTRDRDSPYTEAFF. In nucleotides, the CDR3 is TGTGCCTGGAGTGAACTAACCCGGGACAGGGATTCCCCCTACACTGAAGCTTTCTTT.